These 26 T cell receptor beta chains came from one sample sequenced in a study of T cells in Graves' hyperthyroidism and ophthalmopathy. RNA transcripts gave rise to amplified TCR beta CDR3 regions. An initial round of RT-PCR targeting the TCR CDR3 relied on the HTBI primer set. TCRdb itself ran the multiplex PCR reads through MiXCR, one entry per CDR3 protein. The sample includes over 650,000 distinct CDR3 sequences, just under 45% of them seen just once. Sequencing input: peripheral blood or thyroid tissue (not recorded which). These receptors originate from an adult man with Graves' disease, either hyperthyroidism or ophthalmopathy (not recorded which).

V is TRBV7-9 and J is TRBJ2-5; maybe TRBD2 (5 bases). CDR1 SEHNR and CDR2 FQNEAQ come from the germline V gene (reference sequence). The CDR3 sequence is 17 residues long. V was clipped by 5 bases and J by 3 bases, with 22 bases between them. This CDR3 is CASSQPFGSAREETQYF. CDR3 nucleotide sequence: TGTGCCAGCAGCCAACCGTTTGGTAGCGCGAGGGAAGAGACCCAGTACTTC.

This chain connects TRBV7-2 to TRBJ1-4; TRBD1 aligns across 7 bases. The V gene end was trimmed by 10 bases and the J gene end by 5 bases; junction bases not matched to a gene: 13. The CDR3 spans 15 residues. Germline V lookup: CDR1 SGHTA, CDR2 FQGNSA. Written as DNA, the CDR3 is TGTGCCATCAGTTACTGGGACAGTCCGAATGAAAAACTGTTTTTT. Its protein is CAISYWDSPNEKLFF.

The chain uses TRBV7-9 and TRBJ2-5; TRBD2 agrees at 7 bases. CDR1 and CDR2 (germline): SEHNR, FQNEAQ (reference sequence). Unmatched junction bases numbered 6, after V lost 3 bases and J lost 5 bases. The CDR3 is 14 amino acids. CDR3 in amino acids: CASSFEGGDETQYF. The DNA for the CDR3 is TGTGCCAGCAGCTTTGAGGGAGGGGATGAGACCCAGTACTTC.

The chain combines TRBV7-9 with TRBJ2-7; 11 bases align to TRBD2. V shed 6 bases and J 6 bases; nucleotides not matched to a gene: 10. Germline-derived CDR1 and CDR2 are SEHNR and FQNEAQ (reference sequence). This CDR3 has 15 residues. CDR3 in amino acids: CASSALAGGLLEQYF. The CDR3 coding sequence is TGTGCCAGCAGTGCTCTAGCGGGAGGTCTACTCGAGCAGTACTTC.

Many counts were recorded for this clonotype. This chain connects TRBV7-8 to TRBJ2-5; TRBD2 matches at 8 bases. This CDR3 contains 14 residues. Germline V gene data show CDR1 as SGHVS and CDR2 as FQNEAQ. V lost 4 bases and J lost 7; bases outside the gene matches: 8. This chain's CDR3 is CASSSSSGWGTQYF. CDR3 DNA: TGTGCCAGCAGCTCCTCTAGCGGGTGGGGGACCCAGTACTTC.

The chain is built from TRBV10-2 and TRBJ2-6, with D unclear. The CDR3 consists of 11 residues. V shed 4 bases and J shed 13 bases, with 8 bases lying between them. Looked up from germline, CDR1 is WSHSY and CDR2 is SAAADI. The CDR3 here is CASSVIGVLTF. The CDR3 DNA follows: TGCGCCAGCAGTGTAATAGGGGTCCTGACTTTC.

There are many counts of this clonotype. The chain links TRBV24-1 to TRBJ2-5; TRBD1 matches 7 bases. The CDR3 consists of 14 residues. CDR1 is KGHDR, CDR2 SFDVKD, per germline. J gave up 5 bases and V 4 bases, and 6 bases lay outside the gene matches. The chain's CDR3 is CATSDPTGPETQYF. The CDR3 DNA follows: TGTGCCACCAGTGACCCGACAGGGCCCGAGACCCAGTACTTC.

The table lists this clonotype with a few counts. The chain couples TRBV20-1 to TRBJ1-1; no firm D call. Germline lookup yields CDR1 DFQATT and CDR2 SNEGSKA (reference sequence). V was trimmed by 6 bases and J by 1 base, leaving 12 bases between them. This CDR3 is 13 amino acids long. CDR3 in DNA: TGCAGTGCCATCAGGACGCAGAACACTGAAGCTTTCTTT. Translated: CSAIRTQNTEAFF.

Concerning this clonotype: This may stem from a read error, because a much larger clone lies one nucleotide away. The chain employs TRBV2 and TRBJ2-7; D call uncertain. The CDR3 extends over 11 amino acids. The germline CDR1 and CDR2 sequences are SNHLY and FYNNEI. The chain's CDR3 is CATSFDHEQYF. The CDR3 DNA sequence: TGTGCCACCAGTTTTGACCACGAGCAGTACTTC.

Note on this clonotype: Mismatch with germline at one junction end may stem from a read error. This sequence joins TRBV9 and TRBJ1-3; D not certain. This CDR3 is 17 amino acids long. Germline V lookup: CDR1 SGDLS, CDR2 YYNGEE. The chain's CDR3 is CANSVEVGTSSGNTIYF. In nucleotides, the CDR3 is TGTGCCAACAGCGTAGAAGTCGGCACCAGCTCTGGAAACACCATATATTTT.

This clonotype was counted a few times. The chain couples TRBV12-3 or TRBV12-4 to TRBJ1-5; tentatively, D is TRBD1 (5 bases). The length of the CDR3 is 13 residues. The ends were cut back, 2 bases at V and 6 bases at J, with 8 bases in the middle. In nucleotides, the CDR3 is TGTGCCAGCAGTTTAACAGGTACTCAGCCCCAGCATTTT. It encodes CASSLTGTQPQHF.

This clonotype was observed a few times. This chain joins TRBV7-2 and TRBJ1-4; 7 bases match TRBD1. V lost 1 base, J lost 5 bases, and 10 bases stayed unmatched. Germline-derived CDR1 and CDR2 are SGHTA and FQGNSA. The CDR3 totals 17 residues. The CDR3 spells CASSLGLGGQRNEKLFF. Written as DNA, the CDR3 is TGTGCCAGCAGCTTAGGATTGGGGGGACAGAGGAATGAAAAACTGTTTTTT.

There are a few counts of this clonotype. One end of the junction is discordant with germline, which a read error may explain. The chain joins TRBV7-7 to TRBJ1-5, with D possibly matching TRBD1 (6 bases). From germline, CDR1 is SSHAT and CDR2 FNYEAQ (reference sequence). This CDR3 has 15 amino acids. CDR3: CASSPPGGLNQPQHF. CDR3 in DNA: TGTGCTAGCAGCCCCCCTGGGGGCCTCAATCAGCCCCAGCATTTT.

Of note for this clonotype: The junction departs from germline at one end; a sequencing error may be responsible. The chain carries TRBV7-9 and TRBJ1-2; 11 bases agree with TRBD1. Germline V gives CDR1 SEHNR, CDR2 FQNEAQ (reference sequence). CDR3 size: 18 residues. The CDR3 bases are TGCGCCAGCAGCCAAGACCGGGACAGGGGGGTGCTCACCTATGGCTACACCTTC. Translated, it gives CASSQDRDRGVLTYGYTF.

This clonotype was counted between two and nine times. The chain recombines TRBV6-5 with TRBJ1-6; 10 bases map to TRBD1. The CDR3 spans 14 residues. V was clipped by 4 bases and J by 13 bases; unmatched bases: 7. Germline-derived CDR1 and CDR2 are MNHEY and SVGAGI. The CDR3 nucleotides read TGTGCCAGCAGTTGGGACAGGGGAGGATTCCCCCTCCACTTT. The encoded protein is CASSWDRGGFPLHF.

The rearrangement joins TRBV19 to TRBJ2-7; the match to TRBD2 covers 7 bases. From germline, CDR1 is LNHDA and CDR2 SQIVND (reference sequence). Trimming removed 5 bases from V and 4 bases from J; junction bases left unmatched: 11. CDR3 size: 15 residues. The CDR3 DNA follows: TGTGCCAGTAGTCCCGGGACTCCGGGAGGATACGAGCAGTACTTC. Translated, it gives CASSPGTPGGYEQYF. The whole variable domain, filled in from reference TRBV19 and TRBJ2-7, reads DGGITQSPKYLFRKEGQNVTLSCEQNLNHDAMYWYRQDPGQGLRLIYYSQIVNDFQKGDIAEGYSVSREKKESFPLTVTSAQKNPTAFYLCASSPGTPGGYEQYFGPGTRLTVT.

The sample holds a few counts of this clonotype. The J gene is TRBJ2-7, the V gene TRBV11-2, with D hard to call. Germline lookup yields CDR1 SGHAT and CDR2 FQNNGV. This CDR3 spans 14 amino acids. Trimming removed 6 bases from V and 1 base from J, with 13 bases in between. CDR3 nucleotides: TGTGCCAGCAGTGCCTTAACGGAGTCCTACGAGCAGTACTTC. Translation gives CASSALTESYEQYF.

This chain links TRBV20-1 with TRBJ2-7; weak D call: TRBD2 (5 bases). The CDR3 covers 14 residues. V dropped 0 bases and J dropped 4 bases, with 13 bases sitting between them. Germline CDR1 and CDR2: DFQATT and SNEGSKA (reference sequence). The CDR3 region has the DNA TGCAGTGCTAGAGATGACCGGGGTTCGTACGAGCAGTACTTC. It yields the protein CSARDDRGSYEQYF.

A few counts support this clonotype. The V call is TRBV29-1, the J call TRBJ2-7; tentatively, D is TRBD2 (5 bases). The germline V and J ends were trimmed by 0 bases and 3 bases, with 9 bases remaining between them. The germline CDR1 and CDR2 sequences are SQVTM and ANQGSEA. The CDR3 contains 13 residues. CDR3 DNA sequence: TGCAGCGTTGAAGAGTCCCGGGGCTACGAGCAGTACTTC. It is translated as CSVEESRGYEQYF.

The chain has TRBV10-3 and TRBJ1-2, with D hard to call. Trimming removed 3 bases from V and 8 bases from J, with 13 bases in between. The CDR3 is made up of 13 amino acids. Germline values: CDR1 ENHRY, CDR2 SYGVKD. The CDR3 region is CAISDSGREGYTF. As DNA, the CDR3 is TGTGCCATCAGTGATTCGGGGAGGGAGGGCTACACCTTC.

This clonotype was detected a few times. The chain's CDR3 is CASSIPGTGVRGYTF. For the CDR3, the DNA is TGTGCCAGTAGTATACCCGGGACAGGGGTCCGAGGCTACACCTTC. The rearrangement links TRBV19 to TRBJ1-2; 10 nucleotides align to TRBD1. The junction had 8 bases not matched to a gene; V was cut back by 2 bases and J by 8 bases. CDR1 and CDR2 (germline): LNHDA, SQIVND (reference sequence). The length of the CDR3 is 15 residues.

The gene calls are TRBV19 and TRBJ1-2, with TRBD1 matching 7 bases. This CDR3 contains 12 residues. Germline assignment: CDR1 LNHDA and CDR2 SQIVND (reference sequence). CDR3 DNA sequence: TGTGCTAGGGCCCAGAGGGGGCTTGGCTACACCTTC. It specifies CARAQRGLGYTF.

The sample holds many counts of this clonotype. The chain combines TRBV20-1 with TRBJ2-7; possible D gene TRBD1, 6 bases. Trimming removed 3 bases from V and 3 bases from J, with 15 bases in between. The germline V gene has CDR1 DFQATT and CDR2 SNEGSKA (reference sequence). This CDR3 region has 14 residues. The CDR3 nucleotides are TGCAGTGCTAGGGTCCGGGACACCTACTACGAGCAGTACTTC. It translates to CSARVRDTYYEQYF.

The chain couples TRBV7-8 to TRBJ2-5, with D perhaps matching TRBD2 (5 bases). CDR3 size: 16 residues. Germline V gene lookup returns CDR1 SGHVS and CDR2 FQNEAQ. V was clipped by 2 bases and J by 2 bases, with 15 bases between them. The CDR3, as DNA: TGTGCCAGCAGCTTAATCCCCGGGGTGGGGCAAGAGACCCAGTACTTC. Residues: CASSLIPGVGQETQYF.

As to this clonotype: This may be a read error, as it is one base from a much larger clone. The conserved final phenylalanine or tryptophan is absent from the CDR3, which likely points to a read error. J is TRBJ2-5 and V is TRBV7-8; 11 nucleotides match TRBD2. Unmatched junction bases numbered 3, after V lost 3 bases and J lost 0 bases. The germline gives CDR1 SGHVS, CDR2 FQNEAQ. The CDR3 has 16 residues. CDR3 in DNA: TGTGCCAGCAGCTTGACTAGCGGGGCGTACCAAGAGACCCAGTACTCC. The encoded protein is CASSLTSGAYQETQYS.

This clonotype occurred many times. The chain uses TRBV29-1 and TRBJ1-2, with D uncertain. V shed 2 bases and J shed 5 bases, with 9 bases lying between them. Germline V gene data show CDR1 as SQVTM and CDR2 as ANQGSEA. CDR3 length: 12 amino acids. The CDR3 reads CSVESRDYGYTF. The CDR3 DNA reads TGCAGCGTTGAATCCCGGGATTATGGCTACACCTTC.